This T cell receptor (beta chain) derives from a study of T cell responses to AZD1222 COVID-19 vaccine. Pooled in the analysis were second doses at about 4 or about 12 weeks. Looked up from germline, CDR1 is MNHEY and CDR2 is SMNVEV (reference sequence). The length of the CDR3 is 15 residues. V was cut by 2 bases and J by 3 bases, with 14 bases left in between. Whole-study results and caveats: Scientists sampled the repertoires only once the peak T cell response had passed. Spike was spanned by vaccine-associated CD4 TCRs, which were dominant at 160-218 and 743-854. Of spike-specific TCRs, nearly half reportedly target regions left unmutated in variants.

This clone turned up a few times. Its antigen remains unidentified. Using immunoSEQ multiplex PCR, the repertoire was profiled, and TCRdb retains in-frame clones only, with some absent. The sample has 180,000 or so clones; approximately 90% are singletons. The origin of this receptor is an adult who received the AZD1222 COVID-19 vaccine. The chain links TRBV27 to TRBJ2-7, with D unresolved. The sequences come from peripheral blood, collected 28 days after the second AZD1222 dose. The CDR3 DNA sequence: TGTGCCAGCAGTTTAAGAGCCCCTCCCGTCTACGAGCAGTACTTC. It encodes CASSLRAPPVYEQYF.